The 19 T cell receptor beta chains below come from one sample, sequenced in a study of CD8+ T cells in alopecia areata. Treatment: oral pan-JAK inhibitor, 5-10 mg twice daily. After isolation, RNA underwent reverse transcription to generate cDNA as the sequencing template. Sequencing was performed with immunoSEQ multiplex PCR; in TCRdb, only in-frame clones are kept and a portion is missing. The sample yields 190,000 or so clones, about 60% seen once. The sequenced sample was CD8+ T cells sorted from blood, obtained at week 24, from a patient treated with tofacitinib. The receptors were gathered from a human donor with alopecia areata.

V is TRBV27 and J is TRBJ1-5; TRBD1 might be the D (5 bases). Germline loops: CDR1 MNHEY, CDR2 SMNVEV (reference sequence). Trimming removed 3 bases from V and 3 bases from J, with 12 bases in between. The CDR3 runs to 15 residues. CDR3 DNA: TGTGCCAGCAGTTTGGCAGGGACCTACAATCAGCCCCAGCATTTT. It codes for CASSLAGTYNQPQHF.

The chain has TRBV2 and TRBJ1-2, with TRBD1 as a possible D gene (6 bases). The ends were cut back, 0 bases at V and 4 bases at J, with 9 bases in the middle. From germline, CDR1 is SNHLY and CDR2 FYNNEI. CDR3 length: 14 residues. CDR3 amino acids: CASSEAGTSYGYTF. The CDR3 DNA follows: TGTGCCAGCAGTGAAGCAGGGACATCCTATGGCTACACCTTC.

This clone was observed a handful of times. The gene calls are TRBV30 and TRBJ2-7; D tentatively fits TRBD1 or TRBD2 (6 bases each). Trimming cost V 5 bases and J 1 base, with 15 bases left between them. Germline assignment: CDR1 GTSNPN and CDR2 SVGIG (reference sequence). The CDR3 spans 14 residues. The DNA of the CDR3 is TGTGCCTGGGGCGGGGAGGACAGTTCCTACGAGCAGTACTTC. Encoded protein: CAWGGEDSSYEQYF.

In its sample, this clone was seen a few times. Distinct nucleotide sequences in the sample also encode this CDR3. The chain carries TRBV7-7 and TRBJ2-7; 11 nucleotides align to TRBD1. V shed 5 bases, J shed 4 bases, and the junction held 4 bases outside the gene matches. The CDR3 spans 14 residues. The germline V gene encodes CDR1 SSHAT and CDR2 FNYEAQ (reference sequence). CDR3 nucleotides: TGTGCCAGCAGCCCTGGACAGGGGGCTTACGAGCAGTACTTC. Translating it yields CASSPGQGAYEQYF.

This clone is a singleton in its sample. The sample contains more than one DNA sequence encoding this CDR3. J is TRBJ2-2 and V is TRBV11-2; D unresolved. This CDR3 is 11 amino acids long. Germline CDR1 SGHAT, CDR2 FQNNGV. V was pared by 2 bases and J by 6 bases, with 1 base between. The CDR3: CASSLSGELFF. The CDR3 coding sequence is TGTGCCAGCAGCTTATCCGGGGAGCTGTTTTTT.

This clone was counted between two and nine times. The chain uses TRBV7-9 and TRBJ2-7; unclear D gene. Germline V CDR1 and CDR2: SEHNR, FQNEAQ (reference sequence). CDR3 size: 11 residues. V lost 5 bases and J 2 bases, leaving 4 bases between the germline ends. The CDR3 DNA is TGTGCCAGCAGCGACGCCTACGAGCAGTACTTC. Its protein is CASSDAYEQYF.

For this clone: Other DNA variants within this sample encode the same CDR3. The chain recombines TRBV5-1 with TRBJ2-5, with D perhaps matching TRBD2 (7 bases). Germline assignment: CDR1 SGHRS and CDR2 YFSETQ. Between the trimmed V and J ends, which lost 3 bases and 2 bases, there was a span of 11 bases. The CDR3 spans 14 residues. CDR3 loop: CASSYGGRQETQYF. As DNA, the CDR3 is TGCGCCAGCAGCTACGGGGGGCGGCAAGAGACCCAGTACTTC.

The J gene is TRBJ1-5, the V gene TRBV4-1, with 9 bases aligning to TRBD1. This CDR3 region has 17 residues. The germline V gene has CDR1 MGHRA and CDR2 YSYEKL. The V segment lost 1 base and the J segment 4 bases; nucleotides outside the gene matches: 8. The CDR3, as DNA: TGCGCCAGCAGCCAAGGAGCGAGAGGGACAGGGAATCAGCCCCAGCATTTT. Translating it yields CASSQGARGTGNQPQHF.

This chain links TRBV29-1 with TRBJ2-5, with D perhaps TRBD2 (7 bases). Per the germline V gene, CDR1 is SQVTM and CDR2 is ANQGSEA. V lost 5 bases to trimming and J lost 1 base, with 11 bases between them. There are 13 residues in the CDR3. CDR3 DNA: TGCAGCGTTCCCCGGGGGGCCCAAGAGACCCAGTACTTC. Encoded protein: CSVPRGAQETQYF.

The genes are TRBV5-1 and TRBJ1-1; tentative D call: TRBD1 (6 bases). V lost 0 bases to trimming and J lost 3 bases, with 18 bases between them. In germline, CDR1 is SGHRS, CDR2 YFSETQ. The length of the CDR3 is 17 residues. The CDR3 region is CASSLAGTKRDYTEAFF. DNA of the CDR3: TGCGCCAGCAGCTTGGCCGGGACAAAGAGGGACTACACTGAAGCTTTCTTT.

Only a few counts were recorded for this clone. The genes are TRBV29-1 and TRBJ1-1; a weak D match, TRBD1 (5 bases). V was pared by 5 bases and J by 7 bases, with 14 bases between. This CDR3 region has 12 residues. Germline loops: CDR1 SQVTM, CDR2 ANQGSEA. CDR3 DNA sequence: TGCAGCGTTTCGGGGCAGGGTAATGAAGCTTTCTTT. This encodes CSVSGQGNEAFF.

V and J are TRBV5-6 and TRBJ2-2; 7 positions agree with TRBD1. CDR1 SGHDT and CDR2 YYEEEE come from the germline V gene. This CDR3 comprises 14 residues. Trimming at V came to 5 bases and at J to 3 bases, leaving 4 bases not matched to a gene. CDR3 nucleotide sequence: TGTGCCAGCAGTCGGGACAGCTACACCGGGGAGCTGTTTTTT. Its protein is CASSRDSYTGELFF. Together with reference TRBV5-6 and TRBJ2-2, the CDR3 gives the full variable domain: DAGVTQSPTHLIKTRGQQVTLRCSPKSGHDTVSWYQQALGQGPQFIFQYYEEEERQRGNFPDRFSGHQFPNYSSELNVNALLLGDSALYLCASSRDSYTGELFFGEGSRLTVL.

Worth noting for this clone: A far larger clone is off by one base, so a read error is likely. The sample contains more than one DNA sequence encoding this CDR3. The chain combines TRBV6-5 with TRBJ2-5; TRBD1 is a possible D gene (6 bases). The CDR3 totals 16 residues. V lost 1 base, J lost 0 bases, and 12 bases lay in between. In germline, CDR1 is MNHEY, CDR2 SVGAGI. CDR3 region: CASSYLQGPHQETQYF. The CDR3 coding sequence is TGTGCCAGCAGTTACTTACAGGGCCCGCACCAAGAGACCCAGTACTTC.

The chain is built from TRBV4-1 and TRBJ2-1; TRBD1 is a possible D gene (7 bases). There are 18 residues in the CDR3. Trimming stripped 6 bases from V and 3 bases from J, with 24 bases between. The germline V gene has CDR1 MGHRA and CDR2 YSYEKL. The DNA of the CDR3 is TGCGCCAGCAGTTACAGGGGCGCGGGGTCAGGGGTCTACAATGAGCAGTTCTTC. The encoded protein is CASSYRGAGSGVYNEQFF.

The chain is built from TRBV4-1 and TRBJ1-2; D ambiguous. The CDR3 is 15 residues long. Germline-derived CDR1 and CDR2 are MGHRA and YSYEKL. V gave up 4 bases and J gave up 8 bases, with 20 bases separating them. CDR3 sequence: CASSLPLSAAEGYTF. The DNA for the CDR3 is TGCGCCAGCAGCCTCCCCCTATCGGCGGCGGAGGGCTACACCTTC.

CDR3 sequence: CASSRRSGGAHEQFF. As DNA, the CDR3 is TGTGCCAGCAGCCGACGTAGCGGGGGGGCCCATGAGCAGTTCTTC. V gene TRBV5-4 combines with J gene TRBJ2-1; 11 bases map to TRBD2. Germline lookup yields CDR1 SGHNT and CDR2 YYREEE (reference sequence). The V gene end was trimmed by 4 bases and the J gene end by 8 bases; junction bases not matched to a gene: 8. The CDR3 is 15 residues long.

The chain employs TRBV5-1 and TRBJ2-1; D is possibly TRBD1 or TRBD2 (5 bases each). There are 13 residues in the CDR3. The V gene lost 7 bases and the J gene lost 3 bases, with 11 bases spanning the gap. Germline V lookup: CDR1 SGHRS, CDR2 YFSETQ. CDR3 in amino acids: CASGPGSYNEQFF. DNA for the CDR3: TGCGCCAGCGGACCAGGGAGCTACAATGAGCAGTTCTTC.

V usage is TRBV4-1 and J usage is TRBJ2-5; D unclear. Germline V gives CDR1 MGHRA, CDR2 YSYEKL. V lost 4 bases and J lost 1, with 22 bases in between. The CDR3 has 18 residues. This CDR3 is CASSPEPRLGPTQETQYF. CDR3 nucleotides: TGCGCCAGCAGCCCCGAGCCTCGACTTGGGCCAACCCAAGAGACCCAGTACTTC.

V usage is TRBV7-9 and J usage is TRBJ1-6; D is uncertain. There are 14 residues in the CDR3. The V gene lost 1 base and the J gene lost 8 bases, with 9 bases spanning the gap. The germline gives CDR1 SEHNR, CDR2 FQNEAQ (reference sequence). This chain's CDR3 is CASSLVRRDSPLHF. As DNA, the CDR3 is TGTGCCAGCAGCTTAGTCAGAAGAGATTCACCCCTCCACTTT.